Below are 8 T cell receptor beta chains sequenced from a single sample in a study of CD8+CD57+ T cells in acquired aplastic anemia. CDR3 and TCR beta VDJ profiling relied on a genomic DNA template. TCRdb itself ran the reads through MiXCR, one entry per CDR3 protein. The table includes 95,000 to 120,000 distinct CDR3 sequences, around 50% detected once. The sequenced sample consisted of sorted CD4+, CD8+, or CD8+CD57+ T cells (not recorded which) from PBMCs. Receptors originate from a human donor in good health, serving as a control.

This clonotype was counted ten times or more. This chain connects TRBV7-2 to TRBJ2-5, with D possibly TRBD2 on 5 matching bases. This CDR3 comprises 14 residues. CDR1 and CDR2 from the germline V gene are SGHTA and FQGNSA. Trimming cost V 3 bases and J 0 bases, with 8 bases left between them. The CDR3 here is CASSLPTNQETQYF. The CDR3 bases are TGTGCCAGCAGCTTGCCGACTAACCAAGAGACCCAGTACTTC.

The sample holds many counts of this clonotype. The chain is built from TRBV25-1 and TRBJ2-1; TRBD1 aligns across 8 bases. CDR1 and CDR2 (germline): MGHDK, SYGVNS. The trim removed 10 bases at V and 9 bases at J, leaving 5 bases unmatched. This CDR3 spans 11 amino acids. The CDR3 here is CAIWGTGEQFF. The CDR3 DNA is TGTGCCATTTGGGGGACAGGTGAGCAGTTCTTC.

V gene TRBV29-1 combines with J gene TRBJ2-7; unclear D gene. Germline CDR1 is SQVTM and CDR2 is ANQGSEA. The CDR3 has 9 amino acids. CDR3 amino acids: CQRGYEQYF. In nucleotides, the CDR3 is TGCCAGCGAGGCTACGAGCAGTACTTC.

The rearrangement uses TRBV24-1 and TRBJ1-2; the D gene is possibly TRBD1 (6 bases). Trimming cost V 3 bases and J 1 base, with 11 bases left between them. This CDR3 comprises 15 residues. Germline-derived CDR1 and CDR2 are KGHDR and SFDVKD. CDR3 amino acids: CATSDGQILNYGYTF. In nucleotides, the CDR3 is TGTGCCACCAGTGATGGACAGATACTTAACTATGGCTACACCTTC.

The CDR3 loop reads CASSIDRVNTQYF. The CDR3 region has the DNA TGTGCCAGTAGTATAGACAGGGTGAATACGCAGTATTTT. The chain combines TRBV19 with TRBJ2-3, with D tentatively TRBD1 (5 bases). Trimming cost V 0 bases and J 7 bases, with 8 bases left between them. The CDR3 loop spans 13 amino acids. Germline CDR1 LNHDA, CDR2 SQIVND (reference sequence).

This chain uses TRBV4-3 with TRBJ1-5; D is unresolved. Trimming removed 0 bases at V and 3 bases at J, with 9 bases between. The CDR3 spans 15 residues. Germline V lookup: CDR1 LGHNA, CDR2 YSLEER. DNA of the CDR3: TGCGCCAGCAGCCAAGATGTATGGATCAATCAGCCCCAGCATTTT. Protein: CASSQDVWINQPQHF.

This clonotype was picked up many times. The V and J genes are TRBV29-1 and TRBJ1-1, with TRBD1 matching over 8 bases. The CDR3 loop spans 13 amino acids. Germline CDR1 and CDR2: SQVTM and ANQGSEA. The junction had 10 bases not matched to a gene; V was cut back by 6 bases and J by 7 bases. CDR3: CSVLTGEDVEAFF. The CDR3 DNA sequence: TGCAGCGTCTTGACAGGGGAGGACGTTGAAGCTTTCTTT.

This clonotype is a singleton in its sample. The gene calls are TRBV2 and TRBJ1-2, with 8 nucleotides matching TRBD1. CDR3 length: 14 residues. After removal of 10 bases from V and 3 bases from J, the junction contained 10 bases not matched to a gene. In germline, CDR1 is SNHLY, CDR2 FYNNEI. CDR3 amino acids: CATGTDRADYGYTF. The CDR3 region has the DNA TGTGCCACCGGTACGGACAGGGCGGACTATGGCTACACCTTC.